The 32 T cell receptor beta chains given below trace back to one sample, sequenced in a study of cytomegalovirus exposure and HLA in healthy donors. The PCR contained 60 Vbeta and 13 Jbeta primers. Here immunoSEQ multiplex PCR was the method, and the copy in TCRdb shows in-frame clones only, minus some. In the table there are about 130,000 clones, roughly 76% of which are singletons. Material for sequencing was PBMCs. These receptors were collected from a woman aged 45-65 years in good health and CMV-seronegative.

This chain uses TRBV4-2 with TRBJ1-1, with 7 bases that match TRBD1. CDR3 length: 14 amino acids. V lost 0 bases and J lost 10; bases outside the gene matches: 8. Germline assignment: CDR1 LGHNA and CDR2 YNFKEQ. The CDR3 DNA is TGTGCCAGCAGCCAAGATCGGTGGCAGGGGGGAGCTTTCTTT. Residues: CASSQDRWQGGAFF.

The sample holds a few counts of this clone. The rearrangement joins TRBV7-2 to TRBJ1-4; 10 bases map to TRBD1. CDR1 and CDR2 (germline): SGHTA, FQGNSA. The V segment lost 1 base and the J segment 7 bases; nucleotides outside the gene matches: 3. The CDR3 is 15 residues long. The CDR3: CASSLGRTGGEKLFF. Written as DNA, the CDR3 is TGTGCCAGCAGCTTAGGCCGGACAGGGGGTGAAAAACTGTTTTTT.

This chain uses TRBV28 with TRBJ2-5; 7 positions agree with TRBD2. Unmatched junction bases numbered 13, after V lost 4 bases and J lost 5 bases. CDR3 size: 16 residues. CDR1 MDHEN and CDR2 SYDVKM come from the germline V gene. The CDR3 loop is CASSSTGTTLRETQYF. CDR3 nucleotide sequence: TGTGCCAGCAGTTCGACCGGGACTACCCTTAGGGAGACCCAGTACTTC.

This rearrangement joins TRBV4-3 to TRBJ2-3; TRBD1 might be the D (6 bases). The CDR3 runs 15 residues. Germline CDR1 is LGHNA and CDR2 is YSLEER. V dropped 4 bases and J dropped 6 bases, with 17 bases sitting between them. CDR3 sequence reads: CASSLTGWDRDTQYF. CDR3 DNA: TGCGCCAGCAGCCTTACAGGGTGGGATAGGGATACGCAGTATTTT.

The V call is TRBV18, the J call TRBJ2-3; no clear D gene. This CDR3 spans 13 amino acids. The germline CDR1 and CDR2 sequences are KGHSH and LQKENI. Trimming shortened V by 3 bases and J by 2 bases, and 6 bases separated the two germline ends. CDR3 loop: CASSPQNTDTQYF. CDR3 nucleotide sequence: TGTGCCAGCTCACCTCAGAACACAGATACGCAGTATTTT.

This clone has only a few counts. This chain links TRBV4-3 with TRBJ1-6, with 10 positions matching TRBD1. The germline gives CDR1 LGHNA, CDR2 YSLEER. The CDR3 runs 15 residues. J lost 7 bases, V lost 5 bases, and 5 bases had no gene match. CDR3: CASSEGQGGNSPLHF. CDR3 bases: TGCGCCAGCAGCGAAGGACAGGGGGGAAATTCACCCCTCCACTTT.

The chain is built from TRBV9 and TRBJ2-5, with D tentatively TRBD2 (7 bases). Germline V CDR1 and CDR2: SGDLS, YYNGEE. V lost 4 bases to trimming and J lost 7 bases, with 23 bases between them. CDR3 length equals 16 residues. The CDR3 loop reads CASSPTGGSGGGTQYF. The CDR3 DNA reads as TGTGCCAGCAGCCCCACGGGGGGTAGCGGAGGGGGGACCCAGTACTTC.

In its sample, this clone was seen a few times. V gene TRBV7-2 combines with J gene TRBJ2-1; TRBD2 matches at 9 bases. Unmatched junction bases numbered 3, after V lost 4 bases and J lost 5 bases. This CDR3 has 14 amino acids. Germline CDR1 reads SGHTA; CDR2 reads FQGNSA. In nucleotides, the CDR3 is TGTGCCAGCAGCTGGCGGGGGGGCAACAATGAGCAGTTCTTC. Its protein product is CASSWRGGNNEQFF.

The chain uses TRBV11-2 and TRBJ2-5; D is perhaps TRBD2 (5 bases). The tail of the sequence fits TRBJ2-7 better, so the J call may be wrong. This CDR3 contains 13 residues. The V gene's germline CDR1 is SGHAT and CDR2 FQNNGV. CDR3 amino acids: CASSLQTSYEQYF. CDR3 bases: TGTGCCAGCAGCTTACAAACTAGTTACGAGCAGTACTTC.

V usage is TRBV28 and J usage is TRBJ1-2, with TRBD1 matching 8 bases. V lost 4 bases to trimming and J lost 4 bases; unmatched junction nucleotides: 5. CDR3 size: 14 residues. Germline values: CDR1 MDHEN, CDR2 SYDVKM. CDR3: CASSWGGQVYGYTF. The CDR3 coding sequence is TGTGCCAGCAGTTGGGGGGGACAGGTCTATGGCTACACCTTC.

The CDR3 nucleotides read TGTGCCAGCAGCTACATAGACAGGGGCTATTCACCCCTCCACTTT. Protein product: CASSYIDRGYSPLHF. This chain links TRBV27 with TRBJ1-6, with 8 bases matching TRBD1. This CDR3 contains 15 residues. Trimming at V came to 6 bases and at J to 8 bases, leaving 9 bases not matched to a gene. Per germline, CDR1 MNHEY and CDR2 SMNVEV (reference sequence).

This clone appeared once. CDR3 in DNA: TGCGCCAGCAGTCACACTAGCGGGGGGGATACGCAGTATTTT. Translating gives CASSHTSGGDTQYF. The V gene is TRBV5-1, the J gene TRBJ2-3, with 12 positions matching TRBD2. From germline, CDR1 is SGHRS and CDR2 YFSETQ. V lost 5 bases to trimming and J lost 6 bases; unmatched junction nucleotides: 4. The CDR3 sequence is 14 residues long.

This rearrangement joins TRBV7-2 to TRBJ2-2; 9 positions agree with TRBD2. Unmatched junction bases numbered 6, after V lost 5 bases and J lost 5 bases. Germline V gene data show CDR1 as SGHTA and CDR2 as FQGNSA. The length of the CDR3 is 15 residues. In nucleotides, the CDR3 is TGTGCCAGCAGCCCCGGGCGGGGGGGGACCGGGGAGCTGTTTTTT. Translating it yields CASSPGRGGTGELFF. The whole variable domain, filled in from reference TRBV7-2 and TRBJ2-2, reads GAGVSQSPSNKVTEKGKDVELRCDPISGHTALYWYRQSLGQGLEFLIYFQGNSAPDKSGLPSDRFSAERTGGSVSTLTIQRTQQEDSAVYLCASSPGRGGTGELFFGEGSRLTVL.

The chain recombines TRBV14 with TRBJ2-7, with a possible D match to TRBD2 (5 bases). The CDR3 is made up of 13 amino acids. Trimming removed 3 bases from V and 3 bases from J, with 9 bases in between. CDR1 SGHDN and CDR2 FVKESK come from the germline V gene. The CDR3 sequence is CASSQGGSYEQYF. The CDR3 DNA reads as TGTGCCAGCAGCCAGGGTGGGAGCTACGAGCAGTACTTC.

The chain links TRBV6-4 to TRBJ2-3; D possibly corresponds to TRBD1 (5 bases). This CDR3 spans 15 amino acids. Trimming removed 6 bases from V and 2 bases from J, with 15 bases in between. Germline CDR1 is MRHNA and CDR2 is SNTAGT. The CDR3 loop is CASSQGAGTTDTQYF. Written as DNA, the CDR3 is TGTGCCAGCAGCCAAGGGGCCGGAACCACAGATACGCAGTATTTT.

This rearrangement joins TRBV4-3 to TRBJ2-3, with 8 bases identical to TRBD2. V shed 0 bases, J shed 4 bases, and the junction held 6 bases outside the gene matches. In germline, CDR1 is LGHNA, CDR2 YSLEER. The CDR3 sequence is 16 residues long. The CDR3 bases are TGCGCCAGCAGCCAAGAGTTCGCGGGAGGTGCAGATACGCAGTATTTT. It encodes CASSQEFAGGADTQYF.

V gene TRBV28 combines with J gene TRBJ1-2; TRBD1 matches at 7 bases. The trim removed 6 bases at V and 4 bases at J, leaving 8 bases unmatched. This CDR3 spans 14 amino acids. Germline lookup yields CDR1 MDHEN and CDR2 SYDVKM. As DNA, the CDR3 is TGTGCCAGCAGCCTGGGGGACAGAATCTATGGCTACACCTTC. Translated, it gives CASSLGDRIYGYTF.

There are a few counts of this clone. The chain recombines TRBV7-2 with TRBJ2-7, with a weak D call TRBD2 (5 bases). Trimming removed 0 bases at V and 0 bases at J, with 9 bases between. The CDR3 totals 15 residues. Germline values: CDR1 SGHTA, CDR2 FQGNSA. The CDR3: CASSLAPGDSYEQYF. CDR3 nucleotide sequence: TGTGCCAGCAGCTTAGCGCCCGGGGACTCCTACGAGCAGTACTTC.

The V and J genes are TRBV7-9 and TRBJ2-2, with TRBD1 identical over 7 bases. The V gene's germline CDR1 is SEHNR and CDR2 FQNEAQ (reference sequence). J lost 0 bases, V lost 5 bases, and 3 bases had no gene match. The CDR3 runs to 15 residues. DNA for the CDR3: TGTGCCAGCAGCCCGACAGGGACGAACACCGGGGAGCTGTTTTTT. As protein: CASSPTGTNTGELFF.

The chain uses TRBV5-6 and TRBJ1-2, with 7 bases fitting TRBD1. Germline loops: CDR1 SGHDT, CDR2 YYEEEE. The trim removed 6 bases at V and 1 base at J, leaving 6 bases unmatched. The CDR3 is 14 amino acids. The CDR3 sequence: CASIPGQRNYGYTF. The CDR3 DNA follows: TGTGCCAGCATTCCGGGACAGCGTAACTATGGCTACACCTTC.

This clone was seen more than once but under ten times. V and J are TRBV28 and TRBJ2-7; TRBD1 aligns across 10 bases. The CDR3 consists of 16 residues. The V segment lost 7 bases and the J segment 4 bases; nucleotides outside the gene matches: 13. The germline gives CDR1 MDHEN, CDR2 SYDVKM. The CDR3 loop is CASTPALGTGVYEQYF. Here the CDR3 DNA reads TGTGCCAGCACCCCGGCCTTAGGGACAGGGGTTTACGAGCAGTACTTC. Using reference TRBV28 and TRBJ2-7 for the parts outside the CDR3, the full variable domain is DVKVTQSSRYLVKRTGEKVFLECVQDMDHENMFWYRQDPGLGLRLIYFSYDVKMKEKGDIPEGYSVSREKKERFSLILESASTNQTSMYLCASTPALGTGVYEQYFGPGTRLTVT.

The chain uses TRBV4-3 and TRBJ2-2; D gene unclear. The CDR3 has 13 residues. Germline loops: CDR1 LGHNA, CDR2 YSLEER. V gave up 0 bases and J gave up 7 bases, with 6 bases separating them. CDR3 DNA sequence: TGCGCCAGCAGCCAAGACTACGGCGGGGAGCTGTTTTTT. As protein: CASSQDYGGELFF.

The CDR3 is CASSEGLAGGWFSYNEQFF. The CDR3 bases are TGTGCCAGCAGTGAAGGGCTAGCGGGAGGATGGTTCTCCTACAATGAGCAGTTCTTC. This sequence joins TRBV6-1 and TRBJ2-1, with 11 positions matching TRBD2. The CDR3 runs to 19 residues. J gave up 0 bases and V 1 base, and 8 bases lay outside the gene matches. The germline gives CDR1 MNHNS, CDR2 SASEGT.

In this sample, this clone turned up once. CDR3 DNA sequence: TGTGCCAGTAGGCGGGTGTCGAACACTGAAGCTTTCTTT. Encoded protein: CASRRVSNTEAFF. The rearrangement joins TRBV19 to TRBJ1-1; D unclear. The CDR3 runs to 13 residues. The V gene's germline CDR1 is LNHDA and CDR2 SQIVND (reference sequence). V was pared by 6 bases and J by 1 base, with 9 bases between.

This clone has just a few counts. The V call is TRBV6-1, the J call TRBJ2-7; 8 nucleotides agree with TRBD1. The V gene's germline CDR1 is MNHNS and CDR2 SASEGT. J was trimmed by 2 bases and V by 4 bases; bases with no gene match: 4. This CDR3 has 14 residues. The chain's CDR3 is CASSGLTGAYEQYF. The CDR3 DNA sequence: TGTGCCAGCAGTGGCCTGACAGGGGCCTACGAGCAGTACTTC.

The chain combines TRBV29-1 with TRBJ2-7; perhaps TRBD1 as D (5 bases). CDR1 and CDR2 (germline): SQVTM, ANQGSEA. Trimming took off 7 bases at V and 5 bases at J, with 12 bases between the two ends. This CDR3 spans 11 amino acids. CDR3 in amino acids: CSAADTNEQYF. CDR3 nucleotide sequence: TGCAGCGCCGCGGACACTAACGAGCAGTACTTC.

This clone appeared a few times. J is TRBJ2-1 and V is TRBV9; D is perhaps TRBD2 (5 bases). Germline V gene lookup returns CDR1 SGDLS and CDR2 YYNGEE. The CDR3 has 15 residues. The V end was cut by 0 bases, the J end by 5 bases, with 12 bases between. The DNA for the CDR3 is TGTGCCAGCAGCGTAGATGAGGGAGTGAACAATGAGCAGTTCTTC. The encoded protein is CASSVDEGVNNEQFF.

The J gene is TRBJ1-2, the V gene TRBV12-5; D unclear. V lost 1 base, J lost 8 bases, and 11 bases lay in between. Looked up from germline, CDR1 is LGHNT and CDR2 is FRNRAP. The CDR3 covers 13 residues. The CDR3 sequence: CASGLETSLGYTF. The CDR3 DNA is TGTGCTAGTGGTTTGGAGACAAGTCTAGGCTACACCTTC.

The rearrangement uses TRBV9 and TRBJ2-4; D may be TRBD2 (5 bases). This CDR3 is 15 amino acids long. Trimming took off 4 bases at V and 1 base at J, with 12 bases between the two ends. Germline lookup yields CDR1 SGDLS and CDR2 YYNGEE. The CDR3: CASSPRPGAKNIQYF. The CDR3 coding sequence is TGTGCCAGCAGCCCACGCCCGGGGGCCAAAAACATTCAGTACTTC.

The CDR3 is CASSAGDRVYQETQYF. Written as DNA, the CDR3 is TGTGCCAGTAGTGCCGGGGACAGGGTCTACCAAGAGACCCAGTACTTC. This chain uses TRBV19 with TRBJ2-5, with 9 nucleotides matching TRBD1. The CDR3 is 16 residues long. Trimming took 5 bases from V and 0 from J; bases not matched to a gene: 7. Germline V lookup: CDR1 LNHDA, CDR2 SQIVND (reference sequence).

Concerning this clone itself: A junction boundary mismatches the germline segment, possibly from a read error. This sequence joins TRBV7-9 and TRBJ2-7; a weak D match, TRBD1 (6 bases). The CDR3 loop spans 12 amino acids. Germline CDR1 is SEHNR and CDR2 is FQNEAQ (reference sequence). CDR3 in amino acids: CSSSETGYEQYF. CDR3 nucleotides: TGTTCCAGCAGCGAAACAGGGTACGAGCAGTACTTC.

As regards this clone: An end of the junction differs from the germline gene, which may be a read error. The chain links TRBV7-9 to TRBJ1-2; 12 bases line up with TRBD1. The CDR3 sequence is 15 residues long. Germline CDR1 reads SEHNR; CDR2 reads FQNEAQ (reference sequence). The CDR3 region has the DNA TGTTCCAGCAGCCCGGGACAGGGGGCGGTGGATGGCTACACCTTC. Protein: CSSSPGQGAVDGYTF.